The 27 T cell receptor beta chains below were found in one sample sequenced in a study of T cells in Graves' hyperthyroidism and ophthalmopathy. TCR beta CDR3 regions were amplified from RNA. Carried out on the TCR CDR3, a first-round RT-PCR used the HTBI primer set. TCRdb itself ran the multiplex PCR reads through MiXCR, one entry per CDR3 protein. The table records 130,000 to 150,000 distinct CDR3 sequences, 22% of them present only once. Sequencing input: blood. The receptors derive from a woman aged 45-60 years with Graves' hyperthyroidism that later progressed to Graves' ophthalmopathy.

This clonotype was seen many times. This chain joins TRBV20-1 and TRBJ2-3; D uncertain. V lost 5 bases, J lost 6 bases, and 9 bases lay in between. The CDR3 consists of 11 residues. Germline CDR1 and CDR2: DFQATT and SNEGSKA (reference sequence). The CDR3 DNA sequence: TGCAGTGCTCCTAAGGCGGATACGCAGTATTTT. Its protein is CSAPKADTQYF.

J is TRBJ2-3 and V is TRBV6-1; tentative D call: TRBD1 (6 bases). The CDR3 length is 16 residues. The germline V gene has CDR1 MNHNS and CDR2 SASEGT. V lost 2 bases to trimming and J lost 0 bases, with 12 bases between them. CDR3 coding DNA: TGTGCCAGCAGTGAACTAGGGGGTTGGAGCACAGATACGCAGTATTTT. Protein sequence: CASSELGGWSTDTQYF.

As concerns this clonotype: Just one base apart from a much larger clone, this may be a read error. The conserved phenylalanine or tryptophan is not found at the CDR3 terminus, so this likely reflects a read error. The rearrangement links TRBV18 to TRBJ2-7; 10 bases align to TRBD2. J lost 0 bases, V lost 6 bases, and 8 bases had no gene match. Germline V gene lookup returns CDR1 KGHSH and CDR2 LQKENI. This CDR3 spans 16 amino acids. The CDR3, as DNA: TGTGCCAGCTCGCTTGCCGGGACTAGCGTCTCCTACGAGCAGTACTCC. Translated: CASSLAGTSVSYEQYS.

With regard to this clonotype: This may come from a read error, since a much larger clone is one base off. The V call is TRBV6-2 or TRBV6-3, the J call TRBJ2-1, with D unresolved. Germline CDR1 and CDR2: MNHEY and SVGEGT. The CDR3 is 15 amino acids. DNA of the CDR3: TGTGCCGGCAGTTACGGTGCGGCCTGGGTGAATGAGCAGTTCTTC. Its protein is CAGSYGAAWVNEQFF.

The chain has TRBV11-2 and TRBJ2-7, with a tentative D call TRBD2 (5 bases). V lost 1 base, J lost 3 bases, and 13 bases lay in between. This CDR3 is 15 amino acids long. Germline values: CDR1 SGHAT, CDR2 FQNNGV. Here the CDR3 DNA reads TGTGCCAGCAGCTTAGTATTCGGGGTAGTCTACGAGCAGTACTTC. As protein: CASSLVFGVVYEQYF. Full variable domain (outside the CDR3, taken from reference TRBV11-2 and TRBJ2-7): EAGVAQSPRYKIIEKRQSVAFWCNPISGHATLYWYQQILGQGPKLLIQFQNNGVVDDSQLPKDRFSAERLKGVDSTLKIQPAKLEDSAVYLCASSLVFGVVYEQYFGPGTRLTVT.

Comment on this clonotype: A read error may explain this, as a much larger clone is one base away. The chain employs TRBV6-1 and TRBJ2-7; 7 bases map to TRBD2. CDR1 and CDR2 from the germline V gene are MNHNS and SASEGT. The trim removed 5 bases at V and 5 bases at J, leaving 9 bases unmatched. The length of the CDR3 is 14 residues. CDR3 region: CASSWWEGSHEQYF. The CDR3 DNA sequence: TGTGCCAGCAGTTGGTGGGAGGGATCCCACGAGCAGTACTTC.

J is TRBJ1-2 and V is TRBV28; D perhaps matches TRBD1 (6 bases). Trimming left V 6 bases short and J 5 bases short, with 16 bases between. The CDR3 consists of 14 residues. The germline CDR1 and CDR2 sequences are MDHEN and SYDVKM. This chain's CDR3 is CASRLQGGWYGYTF. The CDR3, as DNA: TGTGCCAGCAGGTTACAGGGAGGGTGGTATGGCTACACCTTC.

This clonotype was observed once. This chain joins TRBV6-4 and TRBJ2-1, with TRBD2 as a possible D gene (6 bases). Germline-derived CDR1 and CDR2 are MRHNA and SNTAGT. The CDR3 totals 14 residues. V lost 6 bases, J lost 7 bases, and 16 bases lay in between. The CDR3 DNA follows: TGTGCCAGCAGAGGGGAGGCCTTTTTGAATGAGCAGTTCTTC. As protein: CASRGEAFLNEQFF.

This clonotype showed up just a few times. The chain carries TRBV29-1 and TRBJ1-1, with D perhaps matching TRBD1 (6 bases). The CDR3 runs 12 residues. Trimming took 4 bases from V and 4 from J, leaving 10 bases between them. Germline V gene sequence: CDR1 SQVTM, CDR2 ANQGSEA. The CDR3 sequence: CSVGQGPTEAFF. CDR3 coding DNA: TGCAGCGTTGGGCAGGGGCCCACTGAAGCTTTCTTT.

This clonotype was seen ten or more times. The gene calls are TRBV27 and TRBJ2-5; 12 nucleotides match TRBD1. Germline V gene lookup returns CDR1 MNHEY and CDR2 SMNVEV (reference sequence). The V and J ends lost 6 bases and 5 bases, in that order; junction bases with no gene match: 13. The CDR3 has 17 amino acids. CDR3 sequence reads: CASRQTLGQGAGETQYF. The CDR3 DNA sequence: TGTGCCAGCAGACAAACGTTGGGACAGGGGGCCGGGGAGACCCAGTACTTC.

Details on this clonotype: Germline is not matched at one junction end, which may reflect a read error. The genes are TRBV5-1 and TRBJ2-7; D gene uncertain. Germline loops: CDR1 SGHRS, CDR2 YFSETQ. This CDR3 region has 14 residues. CDR3 DNA sequence: TGCGCCAGCAGCTTGGAACCGTTATCCTGCGAGCAGTACTTC. The encoded protein is CASSLEPLSCEQYF.

This clonotype was observed a handful of times. The chain links TRBV7-9 to TRBJ2-1, with TRBD2 matching 8 bases. The germline V gene encodes CDR1 SEHNR and CDR2 FQNEAQ (reference sequence). V shed 3 bases and J 10 bases; nucleotides not matched to a gene: 14. The CDR3 is 16 amino acids. The CDR3 nucleotides are TGTGCCAGCAGCTTTAGCGGGACCCTCCAAAGCGAGGAGCAGTTCTTC. Amino acid sequence: CASSFSGTLQSEEQFF.

Worth noting for this clonotype: Possible read error: a much larger clone is one base away. V and J are TRBV6-2 or TRBV6-3 and TRBJ2-7, with D perhaps TRBD1 or TRBD2 (5 bases each). The germline CDR1 and CDR2 sequences are MNHEY and SVGEGT. The CDR3 is 14 amino acids. The CDR3: CANSYLAGTDEQYF. The CDR3 bases are TGTGCCAACAGTTACTTGGCAGGGACCGACGAGCAGTACTTC.

This clonotype was recorded only once. The genes are TRBV29-1 and TRBJ1-5; tentative D call: TRBD1 (6 bases). Trimming left V 4 bases short and J 4 bases short, with 11 bases between. Germline lookup yields CDR1 SQVTM and CDR2 ANQGSEA. This CDR3 has 13 amino acids. CDR3 sequence reads: CSVARDTNQPQHF. The CDR3, as DNA: TGCAGCGTTGCCCGGGACACTAATCAGCCCCAGCATTTT.

There are many counts of this clonotype. The chain combines TRBV6-1 with TRBJ1-1; 9 bases map to TRBD1. Germline CDR1 is MNHNS and CDR2 is SASEGT. The CDR3 is 15 amino acids. V gave up 6 bases and J gave up 4 bases; unmatched junction bases: 9. CDR3 nucleotides: TGTGCCAGCAGGGCACGACAGGGGGTGCCCACTGAAGCTTTCTTT. Amino acids: CASRARQGVPTEAFF.

In DNA, the CDR3 is TGTGCCAGCAGCGCTTTCCCGGGACAACAAGAGACCCAGTACTTC. The encoded protein is CASSAFPGQQETQYF. V usage is TRBV7-2 and J usage is TRBJ2-5; weak D call: TRBD1 (6 bases). This CDR3 spans 15 amino acids. V lost 5 bases to trimming and J lost 2 bases, with 15 bases between them. Germline assignment: CDR1 SGHTA and CDR2 FQGNSA.

In its sample, this clonotype was seen a few times. This sequence joins TRBV4-1 and TRBJ2-7; D remains unclear. The CDR3 has 13 amino acids. The germline V gene has CDR1 MGHRA and CDR2 YSYEKL. V was shortened by 4 bases and J by 2 bases, with 9 bases between the two germline ends. The CDR3 DNA reads as TGCGCCAGCAGCCCCCAACCCGCCTACGAGCAGTACTTC. Protein: CASSPQPAYEQYF.

The V call is TRBV28, the J call TRBJ1-1; D gene unclear. The germline V gene has CDR1 MDHEN and CDR2 SYDVKM. CDR3 length: 14 amino acids. Trimming pared 2 bases from V and 0 bases from J, leaving 7 bases between. CDR3 sequence (DNA): TGTGCCAGCAGTTTACGGACCATGAACACTGAAGCTTTCTTT. Its translation is CASSLRTMNTEAFF.

J is TRBJ2-3 and V is TRBV11-2; 8 bases map to TRBD1. This CDR3 comprises 15 residues. Unmatched junction bases numbered 6, after V lost 5 bases and J lost 2 bases. From germline, CDR1 is SGHAT and CDR2 FQNNGV. CDR3 region: CASSHYRGATDTQYF. In DNA, the CDR3 is TGTGCCAGCAGCCACTACAGGGGGGCCACAGATACGCAGTATTTT.

The chain combines TRBV20-1 with TRBJ1-5; the match to TRBD1 covers 10 bases. Germline V CDR1 and CDR2: DFQATT, SNEGSKA (reference sequence). The V gene end was trimmed by 3 bases and the J gene end by 6 bases; junction bases not matched to a gene: 11. This CDR3 has 16 residues. The CDR3 DNA reads TGCAGTGCTAGGGGTACGATCCGGGACAGGGGTCAGCCCCAGCATTTT. Translating gives CSARGTIRDRGQPQHF.

In this sample, this clonotype turned up many times. This chain uses TRBV11-2 with TRBJ2-7; 7 bases agree with TRBD1. Per the germline V gene, CDR1 is SGHAT and CDR2 is FQNNGV. After removal of 1 base from V and 3 bases from J, the junction contained 3 bases not matched to a gene. CDR3 size: 14 residues. The CDR3 DNA reads as TGTGCCAGCAGCTTAGGGGACAGAGTCTACGAGCAGTACTTC. Its translation: CASSLGDRVYEQYF.

The chain joins TRBV5-1 to TRBJ2-3, with 8 bases matching TRBD2. CDR1 and CDR2 (germline): SGHRS, YFSETQ. The ends lost 0 bases at V and 0 bases at J; junction bases unmatched: 3. The CDR3 covers 16 residues. In DNA, the CDR3 is TGCGCCAGCAGCTTGGAGCGGGGGAGTAGCACAGATACGCAGTATTTT. Translated: CASSLERGSSTDTQYF. Full variable domain (missing parts from reference TRBV5-1 and TRBJ2-3): KAGVTQTPRYLIKTRGQQVTLSCSPISGHRSVSWYQQTPGQGLQFLFEYFSETQRNKGNFPGRFSGRQFSNSRSEMNVSTLELGDSALYLCASSLERGSSTDTQYFGPGTRLTVL.

Ten or more counts support this clonotype. This chain joins TRBV6-5 and TRBJ2-4, with D tentatively TRBD2 (6 bases). The CDR3 is 16 amino acids. CDR1 and CDR2 (germline): MNHEY, SVGAGI. Trimming left V 2 bases short and J 4 bases short, with 15 bases between. CDR3 region: CASSYITLAGKNIQYF. The CDR3 nucleotides are TGTGCCAGCAGTTACATTACACTGGCGGGGAAAAACATTCAGTACTTC.

This clonotype turned up a few times. The V call is TRBV5-1, the J call TRBJ2-3; 7 positions agree with TRBD2. The CDR3 spans 14 residues. Losses at the gene ends were 6 bases for V and 1 base for J; bases not matched to a gene: 5. Germline CDR1 and CDR2: SGHRS and YFSETQ. DNA of the CDR3: TGCGCCAGCACCCGTGGGGGGGGCACAGATACGCAGTATTTT. This sequence encodes CASTRGGGTDTQYF.

The chain uses TRBV5-1 and TRBJ2-5; 7 bases match TRBD2. Per germline, CDR1 SGHRS and CDR2 YFSETQ. CDR3 length equals 14 residues. With 0 bases clipped from V and 3 bases from J, the junction kept 2 bases outside the gene matches. The CDR3 DNA sequence: TGCGCCAGCAGCTTGGCCGGGGGGAAAGAGACCCAGTACTTC. Translating gives CASSLAGGKETQYF.

The sample holds many counts of this clonotype. This chain uses TRBV3-1 with TRBJ1-2; possibly TRBD1 for D (5 bases). The CDR3 has 13 amino acids. V lost 7 bases, J lost 4 bases, and 13 bases lay in between. Germline V gene sequence: CDR1 LGHDT, CDR2 YNNKEL (reference sequence). CDR3 DNA: TGTGCCAGCAAGGGGAGCGAGATCTATGGCTACACCTTC. Translation: CASKGSEIYGYTF.

This clonotype was picked up many times. This chain uses TRBV3-1 with TRBJ2-3; the D gene is possibly TRBD1 (6 bases). CDR1 is LGHDT, CDR2 YNNKEL, per germline (reference sequence). The CDR3 consists of 14 residues. Trimming took off 1 base at V and 8 bases at J, with 13 bases between the two ends. CDR3: CASSQGQGRGTQYF. As DNA, the CDR3 is TGTGCCAGCAGCCAAGGGCAGGGGAGAGGTACGCAGTATTTT.